The next 6 T cell receptor beta chains were all read from a single sample in a study of CD8+ T cells in alopecia areata. The sample's treatment: oral pan-JAK inhibitor, 5-10 mg twice daily. The authors extracted RNA and reverse transcribed it into cDNA as the sequencing template. Repertoires were generated with immunoSEQ multiplex PCR, while TCRdb's copy carries only in-frame clones and drops some. The data hold over 150,000 clones, with about 55% observed a single time. The sample in question was CD8+ T cells sorted from blood, obtained at week 24, from a patient treated with tofacitinib. The receptors shown here come from a human donor with alopecia areata.

To note about this clone: Its ends do not fully match the called genes, so a read error is possible. The rearrangement joins TRBV29-1 to TRBJ1-1, with D hard to call. This CDR3 comprises 12 residues. Germline CDR1 SQVTM, CDR2 ANQGSEA. DNA for the CDR3: TGCAGCGTGGAAGGATCTCTGGCTGGGGCTTTCTTT. Protein product: CSVEGSLAGAFF.

The J gene is TRBJ1-4, the V gene TRBV7-9, with D possibly being TRBD1 (5 bases). CDR3 size: 15 residues. V was pared by 7 bases and J by 3 bases, with 15 bases between. CDR1 and CDR2 from the germline V gene are SEHNR and FQNEAQ (reference sequence). DNA for the CDR3: TGTGCCAGCACCTCCGGGGACTCGGCTAATGAAAAACTGTTTTTT. Its translation: CASTSGDSANEKLFF.

The chain combines TRBV6-1 with TRBJ2-1, with TRBD2 as a possible D gene (6 bases). The V gene's germline CDR1 is MNHNS and CDR2 SASEGT. Deletions cut 6 bases from V and 5 bases from J, with 8 bases between. CDR3 length: 12 residues. Here the CDR3 reads CASRGGDNEQFF. The CDR3 DNA reads as TGTGCCAGCAGAGGAGGGGACAATGAGCAGTTCTTC.

The table lists this clone with a count of one. V gene TRBV9 combines with J gene TRBJ2-7, with D unresolved. Germline V gene data show CDR1 as SGDLS and CDR2 as YYNGEE. The V end was cut by 4 bases, the J end by 1 base, with 15 bases between. The CDR3 has 15 amino acids. The CDR3 spells CASSPYSGGSYEQYF. CDR3 sequence (DNA): TGTGCCAGCAGCCCCTACAGTGGCGGTTCCTACGAGCAGTACTTC.

The gene calls are TRBV12-5 and TRBJ2-2; D is perhaps TRBD1 or TRBD2 (5 bases each). Germline CDR1 is LGHNT and CDR2 is FRNRAP. This CDR3 is built from 14 residues. V was clipped by 6 bases and J by 2 bases, with 10 bases between them. The CDR3 DNA is TGTGCTAGTGGCCCGGGACGCAACACCGGGGAGCTGTTTTTT. It specifies CASGPGRNTGELFF.

This chain links TRBV30 with TRBJ2-4; D gene uncertain. Germline V CDR1 and CDR2: GTSNPN, SVGIG (reference sequence). The CDR3 has 12 amino acids. V was trimmed by 5 bases and J by 3 bases, leaving 8 bases between them. The CDR3 sequence: CAWGEGKNIQYF. The CDR3 nucleotides are TGTGCCTGGGGGGAAGGCAAAAACATTCAGTACTTC.